This T cell receptor beta chain came from a study of shared clonotypes between healthy human individuals (dated by TCRdb to the early 2020s). In terms of the full investigation: A few men and a couple of women, aged 18 to 49 years, made up the cohort. To estimate repertoire size and how much clonotype sharing occurs between individuals, the study deeply sequenced the blood TCR repertoires of several healthy adults. For each donor, CD4 naive and CD4 memory were each given three plates, CD8 naive was given two plates, and CD8 memory was given one plate. Each donor's leukapheresis produced roughly between roughly 0.85 and 10 billion PBMCs. Libraries were prepared and TCR repertoires were sequenced by different laboratories using diverse techniques, in order to increase sequencing depth and limit assay-specific biases.

Using the deep immunoSEQ assay, multiplex PCR amplified TCR CDR3 regions from genomic DNA. For each cell subset, the extracted genomic DNA was distributed evenly across all wells of several immunoSEQ 96-well plates, and each plate served as one replicate. For sorted subsets, 150 to 250 ng genomic DNA, equal to tens of thousands of T cell genomes, was loaded into each replicate PCR. The purified libraries were quantified using a Qubit 3.0 fluorometer, sized with a Bioanalyzer 2100, and then quantified again using the KAPA Library Quantification kit. A separate single-read 150-cycle Illumina NextSeq 550 flow cell was used to sequence each immunoSEQ 96-well plate. The study's processing was this. The immunoSEQ output contained only junctional sequences without quality scores, so filtering could not match that applied to full-length reads. Sequences were annotated with PyIR, a Python wrapper for IgBLAST v1.9, and V/J genes and CDR3 were assigned using IMGT germline references. Reads with weak V/J assignments (E-value above 1e-6), missing CDR3, stop codons, out-of-frame junctions, or ambiguous translated residues were removed. A V3J clonotype was defined by an identical inferred V gene, J gene, and CDR3 amino acid sequence. The percentage overlap between two repertoires was calculated by dividing the number of shared unique clonotypes by the size of the smaller repertoire. Three approaches were used to assess repertoire richness: RTK rarefaction, the Chao1 estimator, and Recon v2.1 estimates of unobserved clonotypes. Generation probabilities for all TCRbeta clonotypes obtained by the gDNA method from a handful of donors were computed using OLGA. Held by TCRdb, this immuneACCESS table contains in-frame sequences only and omits some clones. Under half of the omission traces to an unresolved V gene where checked; the cause of the rest is unknown. V, J and clone size derive from that table, while D and trimming were established from the DNA sequence. In all, the sample holds around 940,000 clones, and more than 75% of those were seen once. Approximately 1.5% of the sample goes to the ten largest clones.

The donors were healthy, HIV-negative adults with no recently reported acute infections or vaccinations. Every donor was a Caucasian adult residing in Nashville, Tennessee, USA. CD4+ T cells were enriched by magnetic negative selection, after which naive cells were positively selected on CD45RA and the negative fraction was taken as the memory subset. Blood was collected by leukapheresis, and PBMCs were isolated by Ficoll-Histopaque density gradient centrifugation and then cryopreserved in liquid nitrogen vapor phase. Analytical flow cytometry was used to check the purity and quantity of each magnetically sorted T cell population. Genomic DNA was isolated from every sorted fraction and measured by UV absorbance on a Nanodrop 2000c. CDR3 length: 16 amino acids, cysteine to phenylalanine. The retained sequence is limited to the CDR3, 48 bases, with the frame set at the first base. According to the germline V gene, CDR1 reads WSHSY and CDR2 reads SAAADI. V trim: 0 bases; J trim: 2 bases; unmatched bases: 7.

Study-level results and caveats: Across a handful of donors, 5% to 6% of naive CD4, approximately 3.5% of naive CD8, roughly 2.3% of memory CD4, and roughly 0.4% of memory CD8 clonotypes were shared. Naive subsets generally had larger estimated clonotype richness than memory subsets. Rarefaction of sorted-subset datasets indicated incomplete sequencing despite the large sequencing depth. Pairwise subsampling led to the expectation that sequencing depth would affect the degree of clonotype sharing among donors. Sampling was limited to blood, and TCR repertoires in tissue likely differ from TCR repertoires in blood. Compared with non-shared clonotypes, clonotypes shared by all four sorted-subset donors had higher generation probabilities. The genetic and exposure-history diversity represented was limited by the small number of donors.

In regard to this clone: Its antigen is unknown. Per-base quality was not reported, and no clone a single base away is much larger than it.

The receptor's source is a man between 18 and 29 years old in good health. The chain links TRBV10-2 with TRBJ2-7; TRBD2 agrees with 7 junctional bases. Sequencing was carried out using memory CD4+ T cells sorted from blood. According to the study, the label for this sample's cell subset or site signals: CD45RA-negative fraction. The CDR3 protein sequence reads: CASSESGGLAAYEQYF. The sequenced DNA: TGCGCCAGCAGTGAGTCGGGAGGGCTAGCGGCCTACGAGCAGTACTTC.